This T cell receptor beta chain was retrieved from a study of identical twins. This clonotype was recorded a few times. MiXCR, run by TCRdb on the 5' RACE reads, gives a single entry per CDR3 protein. The top ten hold 0.75% to 1% of the sample, which has hundreds of thousands of distinct CDR3 sequences, 8.6% seen once. V lost 0 bases and J 7 bases, leaving 13 bases between the germline ends. The CDR3 runs 14 residues. Germline-derived CDR1 and CDR2 are SGHDT and YYEEEE. The sample was also reused in another study, on yellow fever vaccine responses in identical twins.

V gene TRBV5-6 combines with J gene TRBJ1-1; D unclear. This receptor was taken from a woman under 30 in good health. The sequenced sample consisted of PBMCs. CDR3 loop: CASSLGSRAVEAFF. DNA for the CDR3: TGTGCCAGCAGCTTGGGGTCACGTGCCGTTGAAGCTTTCTTT.